The clone carrying this TCR beta chain has at least ten counts. The length of the CDR3 is 12 residues. V shed 2 bases and J shed 2 bases, with 6 bases lying between them. Per the germline V gene, CDR1 is GTSNPN and CDR2 is SVGIG (reference sequence). In replicate PCRs of sorted subsets, around 0.2 ug DNA, approximately 30,000 T cell genomes, was used. Generated by immunoSEQ multiplex PCR, the TCRdb table keeps only in-frame clones and is missing some. The repertoire consists of roughly 200,000 clones, with about 66% occurring once and the leading ten covering 10%. These data are taken from a study of shared clonotypes between healthy human individuals. Study context: A couple of women and three men aged 18 to 49 made up the donors. Three plates were used per donor for CD4 naive, three for CD4 memory, two for CD8 naive and one for CD8 memory.

The donor cohort consisted entirely of Caucasian adults residing in Nashville, Tennessee. Sequences were obtained from memory CD4+ T cells sorted from blood. Subset reported: CD45RA-negative fraction. The rearrangement links TRBV30 to TRBJ1-1, with D hard to call. The receptor was isolated from a young man in good health. The DNA for the CDR3 is TGTGCCTGGAGTTCAGCTAACACTGAAGCTTTCTTT. It translates to CAWSSANTEAFF. The entire variable domain, with the rest obtained from reference TRBV30 and TRBJ1-1, is as follows: SQTIHQWPATLVQPVGSPLSLECTVEGTSNPNLYWYRQAAGRGLQLLFYSVGIGQISSEVPQNLSASRPQDRQFILSSKKLLLSDSGFYLCAWSSANTEAFFGQGTRLTVV.